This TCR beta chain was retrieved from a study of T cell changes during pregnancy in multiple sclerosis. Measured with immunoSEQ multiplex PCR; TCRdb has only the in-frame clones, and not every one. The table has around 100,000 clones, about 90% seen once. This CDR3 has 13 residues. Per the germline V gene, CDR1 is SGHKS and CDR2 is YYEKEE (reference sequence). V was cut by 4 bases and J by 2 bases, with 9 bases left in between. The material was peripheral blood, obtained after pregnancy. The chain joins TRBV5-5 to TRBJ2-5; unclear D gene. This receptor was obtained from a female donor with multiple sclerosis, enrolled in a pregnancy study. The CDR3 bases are TGTGCCAGCAGCCCGGGTCCTCAAGAGACCCAGTACTTC. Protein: CASSPGPQETQYF. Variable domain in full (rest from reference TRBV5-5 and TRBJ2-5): DAGVTQSPTHLIKTRGQQVTLRCSPISGHKSVSWYQQVLGQGPQFIFQYYEKEERGRGNFPDRFSARQFPNYSSELNVNALLLGDSALYLCASSPGPQETQYFGPGTRLLVL.